This T cell receptor beta chain appears in the sequencing data of a study of T-cell reconstitution after alpha-beta-depleted transplantation in children. Unique molecular identifiers were used to barcode this TCRbeta library. TCRdb reprocessed the PCR reads via MiXCR and lists one record per CDR3 protein. This sample yields over 550,000 distinct CDR3 sequences, of which about 10% are seen a single time; 3.5% to 5% belongs to the top ten. Germline values: CDR1 SGHRS, CDR2 YFSETQ. Trimming shortened V by 0 bases and J by 5 bases, and 11 bases separated the two germline ends. The CDR3 runs 14 residues. This clonotype was seen only a few times.

Source: PBMCs from the stem cell graft donor, taken from the stem cell graft. The rearrangement links TRBV5-1 to TRBJ2-5, with D perhaps TRBD1 (6 bases). This receptor was obtained from a human donor who donated a stem cell graft to a child with acute myeloid leukemia. The CDR3 DNA is TGCGCCAGCAGCTTGGATGGGGGCTGGGAGACCCAGTACTTC. Its protein product is CASSLDGGWETQYF.